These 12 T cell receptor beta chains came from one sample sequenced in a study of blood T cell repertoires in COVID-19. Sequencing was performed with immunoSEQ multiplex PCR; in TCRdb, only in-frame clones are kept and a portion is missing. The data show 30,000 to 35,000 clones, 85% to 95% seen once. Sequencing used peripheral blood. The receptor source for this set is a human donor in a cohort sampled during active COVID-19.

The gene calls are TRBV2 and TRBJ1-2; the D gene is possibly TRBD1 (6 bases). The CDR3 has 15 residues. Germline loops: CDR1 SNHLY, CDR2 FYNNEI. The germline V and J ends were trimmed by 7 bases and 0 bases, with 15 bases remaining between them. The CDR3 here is CASTFPTGSNYGYTF. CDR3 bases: TGTGCCAGCACCTTCCCGACAGGTTCTAACTATGGCTACACCTTC. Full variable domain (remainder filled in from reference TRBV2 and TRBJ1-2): EPEVTQTPSHQVTQMGQEVILRCVPISNHLYFYWYRQILGQKVEFLVSFYNNEISEKSEIFDDQFSVERPDGSNFTLKIRSTKLEDSAMYFCASTFPTGSNYGYTFGSGTRLTVV.

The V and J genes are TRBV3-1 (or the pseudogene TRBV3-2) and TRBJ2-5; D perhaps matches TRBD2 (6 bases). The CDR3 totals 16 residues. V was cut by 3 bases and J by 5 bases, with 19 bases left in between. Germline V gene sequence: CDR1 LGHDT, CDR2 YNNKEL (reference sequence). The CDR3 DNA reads TGTGCCAGCAGCCACCTCGGGGGAATCCTCTGGGAGACCCAGTACTTC. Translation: CASSHLGGILWETQYF.

The chain's CDR3 is CASSLTSGSSYEQYF. The CDR3 DNA follows: TGTGCCAGCAGCTTAACTAGCGGCTCCTCCTACGAGCAGTACTTC. V and J are TRBV6-5 and TRBJ2-7; TRBD2 agrees at 8 bases. The length of the CDR3 is 15 residues. V shed 6 bases, J shed 0 bases, and the junction held 7 bases outside the gene matches. Germline V gives CDR1 MNHEY, CDR2 SVGAGI.

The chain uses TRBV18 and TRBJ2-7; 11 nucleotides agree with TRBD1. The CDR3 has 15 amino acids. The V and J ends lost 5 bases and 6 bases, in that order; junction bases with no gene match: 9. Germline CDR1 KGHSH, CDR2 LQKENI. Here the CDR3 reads CASSLTGTGGGEQYF. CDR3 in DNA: TGTGCCAGCTCATTAACCGGGACAGGGGGTGGCGAGCAGTACTTC.

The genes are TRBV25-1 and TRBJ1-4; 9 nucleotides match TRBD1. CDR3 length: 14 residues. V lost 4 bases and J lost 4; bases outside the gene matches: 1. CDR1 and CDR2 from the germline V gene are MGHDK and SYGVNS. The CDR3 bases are TGTGCCAGCAGTGCGACAGGGGGTAATGAAAAACTGTTTTTT. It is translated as CASSATGGNEKLFF.

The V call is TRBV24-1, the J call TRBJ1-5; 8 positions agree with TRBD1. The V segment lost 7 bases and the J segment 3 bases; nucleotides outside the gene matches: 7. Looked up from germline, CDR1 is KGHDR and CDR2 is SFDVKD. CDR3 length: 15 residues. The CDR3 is CATSGDRGPNQPQHF. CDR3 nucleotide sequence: TGTGCCACCAGCGGAGACAGGGGCCCCAATCAGCCCCAGCATTTT.

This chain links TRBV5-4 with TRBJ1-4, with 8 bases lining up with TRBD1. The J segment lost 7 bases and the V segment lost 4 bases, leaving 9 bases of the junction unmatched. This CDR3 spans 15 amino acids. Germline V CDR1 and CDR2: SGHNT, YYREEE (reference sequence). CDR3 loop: CASSPSRTGSEKLFF. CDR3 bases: TGTGCCAGCAGCCCCTCACGGACAGGGAGTGAAAAACTGTTTTTT.

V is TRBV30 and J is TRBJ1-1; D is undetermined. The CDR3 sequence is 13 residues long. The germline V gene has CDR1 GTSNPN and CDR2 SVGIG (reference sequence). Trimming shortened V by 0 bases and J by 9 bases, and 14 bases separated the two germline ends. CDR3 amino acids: CAWSVPEVHQAFF. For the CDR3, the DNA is TGTGCCTGGAGTGTACCTGAGGTTCATCAAGCTTTCTTT.

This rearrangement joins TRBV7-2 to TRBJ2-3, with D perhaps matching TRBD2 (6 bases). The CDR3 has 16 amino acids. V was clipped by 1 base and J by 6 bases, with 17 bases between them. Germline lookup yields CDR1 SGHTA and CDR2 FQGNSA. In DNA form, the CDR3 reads TGTGCCAGCAGCTTAGAGAAACGGGAGATCTGGGATACGCAGTATTTT. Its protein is CASSLEKREIWDTQYF.

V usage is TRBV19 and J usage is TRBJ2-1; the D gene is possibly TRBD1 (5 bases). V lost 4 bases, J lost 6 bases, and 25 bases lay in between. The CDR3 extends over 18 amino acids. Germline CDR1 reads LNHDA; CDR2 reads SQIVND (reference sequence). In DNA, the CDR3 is TGTGCCAGTAGTAATAGGGGAAACAGGCTTGCGTTCTCCAATGAGCAGTTCTTC. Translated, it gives CASSNRGNRLAFSNEQFF.

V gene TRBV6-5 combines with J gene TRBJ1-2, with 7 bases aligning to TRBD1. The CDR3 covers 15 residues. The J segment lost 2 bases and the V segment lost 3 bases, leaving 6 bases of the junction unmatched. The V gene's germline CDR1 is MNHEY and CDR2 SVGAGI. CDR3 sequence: CASSYRGQMNYGYTF. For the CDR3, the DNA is TGTGCCAGCAGTTATAGGGGACAGATGAACTATGGCTACACCTTC.

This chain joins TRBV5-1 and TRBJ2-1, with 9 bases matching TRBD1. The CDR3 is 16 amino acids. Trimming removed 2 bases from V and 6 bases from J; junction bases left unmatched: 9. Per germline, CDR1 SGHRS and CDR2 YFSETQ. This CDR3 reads CASSFTTGGGLNEQFF. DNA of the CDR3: TGCGCCAGCAGCTTCACCACAGGGGGCGGACTCAATGAGCAGTTCTTC. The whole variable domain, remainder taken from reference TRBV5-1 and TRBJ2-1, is KAGVTQTPRYLIKTRGQQVTLSCSPISGHRSVSWYQQTPGQGLQFLFEYFSETQRNKGNFPGRFSGRQFSNSRSEMNVSTLELGDSALYLCASSFTTGGGLNEQFFGPGTRLTVL.